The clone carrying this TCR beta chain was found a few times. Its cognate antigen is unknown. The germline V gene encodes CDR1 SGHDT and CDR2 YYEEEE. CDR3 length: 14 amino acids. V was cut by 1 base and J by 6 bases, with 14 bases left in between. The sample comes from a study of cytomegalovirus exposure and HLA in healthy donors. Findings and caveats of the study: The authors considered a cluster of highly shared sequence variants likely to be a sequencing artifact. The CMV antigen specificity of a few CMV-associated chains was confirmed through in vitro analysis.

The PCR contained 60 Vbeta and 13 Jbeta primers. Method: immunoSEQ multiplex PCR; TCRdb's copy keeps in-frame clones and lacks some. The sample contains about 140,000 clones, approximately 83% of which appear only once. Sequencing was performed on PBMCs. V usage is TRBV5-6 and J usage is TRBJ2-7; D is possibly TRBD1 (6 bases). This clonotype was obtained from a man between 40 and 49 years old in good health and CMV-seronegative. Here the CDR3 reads CASSLLTGSGEQYF. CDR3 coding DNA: TGTGCCAGCAGCTTGTTAACAGGGTCCGGCGAGCAGTACTTC.